One sample yielded the 26 T cell receptor beta chains listed below, sequenced in a study of blood T cell repertoires in COVID-19. The method was immunoSEQ multiplex PCR; TCRdb's version includes in-frame clones alone and lacks a portion of them. The data hold hundreds of thousands of clones, with about 88% observed a single time. Sequencing was performed on peripheral blood. These receptors were collected from a woman aged 65 to 85 with COVID-19, enrolled during active disease.

In nucleotides, the CDR3 is TGCAGCGTTGTGCGGGACAGAGACTACGAGCAGTACTTC. Its protein product is CSVVRDRDYEQYF. The chain combines TRBV29-1 with TRBJ2-7, with a weak D call TRBD1 (7 bases). Trimming left V 4 bases short and J 3 bases short, with 13 bases between. CDR1 and CDR2 from the germline V gene are SQVTM and ANQGSEA. The CDR3 loop spans 13 amino acids.

The chain links TRBV4-2 to TRBJ1-2, with a tentative D call TRBD1 (5 bases). V lost 0 bases and J 4 bases, leaving 18 bases between the germline ends. CDR1 is LGHNA and CDR2 is YNFKEQ in the germline V gene. The CDR3 has 17 amino acids. The CDR3 loop is CASSQDDIREWGYGYTF. As DNA, the CDR3 is TGTGCCAGCAGCCAAGATGATATCAGGGAATGGGGCTATGGCTACACCTTC.

The CDR3 loop is CASSIDLDGGFYGYTF. CDR3 DNA: TGTGCCAGTAGTATAGATTTGGACGGAGGTTTCTATGGCTACACCTTC. V and J are TRBV19 and TRBJ1-2; D gene unclear. The CDR3 sequence is 16 residues long. Trimming took off 0 bases at V and 4 bases at J, with 15 bases between the two ends. Germline V gene lookup returns CDR1 LNHDA and CDR2 SQIVND (reference sequence).

CDR3 DNA: TGTGCCAGCAGCGAAGCGGGGGGGCCCTACAATGAGCAGTTCTTC. Amino acids: CASSEAGGPYNEQFF. The genes are TRBV9 and TRBJ2-1; TRBD2 matches 10 bases. J lost 2 bases, V lost 3 bases, and 2 bases had no gene match. The CDR3 is 15 amino acids. Germline-derived CDR1 and CDR2 are SGDLS and YYNGEE. Using reference TRBV9 and TRBJ2-1 for the parts outside the CDR3, the full variable domain is DSGVTQTPKHLITATGQRVTLRCSPRSGDLSVYWYQQSLDQGLQFLIQYYNGEERAKGNILERFSAQQFPDLHSELNLSSLELGDSALYFCASSEAGGPYNEQFFGPGTRLTVL.

This clone was seen only a few times. The chain joins TRBV5-1 to TRBJ2-5, with 7 bases fitting TRBD2. V gave up 3 bases and J gave up 1 base; unmatched junction bases: 9. CDR1 and CDR2 from the germline V gene are SGHRS and YFSETQ. The CDR3 totals 16 residues. DNA for the CDR3: TGCGCCAGCAGCTCGACCTTTGGGGGGGGCCAAGAGACCCAGTACTTC. Encoded protein: CASSSTFGGGQETQYF.

V usage is TRBV27 and J usage is TRBJ2-2; D perhaps matches TRBD1 (5 bases). Trimming took 3 bases from V and 8 from J, leaving 7 bases between them. This CDR3 is 12 amino acids long. Germline lookup yields CDR1 MNHEY and CDR2 SMNVEV (reference sequence). CDR3 nucleotide sequence: TGTGCCAGCAGTTTTGGGGCGGGGGAGCTGTTTTTT. The encoded protein is CASSFGAGELFF.

V is TRBV4-1 and J is TRBJ2-5; weak D call: TRBD1 (6 bases). Germline V gene data show CDR1 as MGHRA and CDR2 as YSYEKL. Trimming removed 2 bases from V and 6 bases from J, with 22 bases in between. The CDR3 is 17 residues long. As DNA, the CDR3 is TGCGCCAGCAGCCAAAAAAGTTTTTCCCGGGACATAAAGACCCAGTACTTC. Translating gives CASSQKSFSRDIKTQYF.

V usage is TRBV7-2 and J usage is TRBJ1-6; the match to TRBD1 covers 7 bases. Unmatched junction bases numbered 5, after V lost 2 bases and J lost 7 bases. CDR1 is SGHTA, CDR2 FQGNSA, per germline. CDR3 length: 15 residues. The CDR3 here is CASSLTGTANSPLHF. The CDR3 nucleotides read TGTGCCAGCAGCTTAACCGGGACAGCCAATTCACCCCTCCACTTT.

The chain couples TRBV18 to TRBJ1-1, with 9 bases identical to TRBD1. V shed 4 bases and J 5 bases; nucleotides not matched to a gene: 5. There are 14 residues in the CDR3. Germline loops: CDR1 KGHSH, CDR2 LQKENI. The CDR3 bases are TGTGCCAGCTCACGAGGGACAGGGCGGACTGAAGCTTTCTTT. This sequence encodes CASSRGTGRTEAFF.

The chain employs TRBV5-1 and TRBJ1-2; D gene ambiguous. The CDR3 is 12 residues long. V lost 3 bases, J lost 0 bases, and 3 bases lay in between. Germline values: CDR1 SGHRS, CDR2 YFSETQ. The CDR3 loop is CASSSSNYGYTF. The CDR3 DNA is TGCGCCAGCAGCTCGTCTAACTATGGCTACACCTTC.

The chain links TRBV29-1 to TRBJ1-2, with D maybe TRBD1 (5 bases). With 2 bases removed from V and 6 bases from J, the gap between germline ends came to 16 bases. The CDR3 is made up of 14 amino acids. Looked up from germline, CDR1 is SQVTM and CDR2 is ANQGSEA. CDR3 loop: CSVESFVGRDGYTF. The CDR3 DNA is TGCAGCGTTGAATCCTTTGTGGGCAGGGATGGCTACACCTTC.

The chain joins TRBV6-6 to TRBJ2-2, with TRBD2 as a possible D gene (6 bases). Trimming removed 4 bases at V and 2 bases at J, with 11 bases between. The CDR3 is made up of 15 amino acids. CDR1 MNHNY and CDR2 SVGAGI come from the germline V gene (reference sequence). The CDR3 nucleotides are TGTGCCAGCAGTTTCCTGGGACTTAACACCGGGGAGCTGTTTTTT. Its protein product is CASSFLGLNTGELFF.

The chain recombines TRBV9 with TRBJ2-1; TRBD2 might be the D (5 bases). CDR1 and CDR2 (germline): SGDLS, YYNGEE. Trimming pared 3 bases from V and 1 base from J, leaving 11 bases between. This CDR3 spans 15 amino acids. The CDR3 spells CASSAGVGSYNEQFF. The CDR3 coding sequence is TGTGCCAGCAGCGCCGGGGTTGGGTCCTACAATGAGCAGTTCTTC.

On this clone: At the DNA level, this CDR3 is encoded by other sequences in the same sample as well. V usage is TRBV18 and J usage is TRBJ2-3, with D unclear. In germline, CDR1 is KGHSH, CDR2 LQKENI. V was cut by 0 bases and J by 0 bases, with 7 bases left in between. The CDR3 covers 15 residues. Here the CDR3 reads CASSPPGSSTDTQYF. For the CDR3, the DNA is TGTGCCAGCTCACCACCGGGCTCTAGCACAGATACGCAGTATTTT. Together with reference TRBV18 and TRBJ2-3, the CDR3 gives the full variable domain: NAGVMQNPRHLVRRRGQEARLRCSPMKGHSHVYWYRQLPEEGLKFMVYLQKENIIDESGMPKERFSAEFPKEGPSILRIQQVVRGDSAAYFCASSPPGSSTDTQYFGPGTRLTVL.

The chain employs TRBV6-5 and TRBJ1-2, with 8 nucleotides matching TRBD1. Germline trimming cut 6 bases from V and 2 bases from J; bases unmatched to any gene: 5. The CDR3 has 14 amino acids. Germline V gene lookup returns CDR1 MNHEY and CDR2 SVGAGI. The chain's CDR3 is CASRYGQGNYGYTF. CDR3 in DNA: TGTGCCAGCAGATACGGACAGGGAAACTATGGCTACACCTTC.

This clone was seen more than once but under ten times. This sequence joins TRBV28 and TRBJ1-3; D remains ambiguous. Germline V gene sequence: CDR1 MDHEN, CDR2 SYDVKM. The CDR3 is 14 amino acids. The V end lost 0 bases, the J end lost 1 base, and 4 bases lay between the germline ends. The CDR3 DNA is TGTGCCAGCAGTTTATGGGCTTCTGGAAACACCATATATTTT. This gives the protein CASSLWASGNTIYF.

This clone came up a few times. The chain employs TRBV7-9 and TRBJ1-1; D remains ambiguous. This CDR3 has 13 amino acids. Germline V gene lookup returns CDR1 SEHNR and CDR2 FQNEAQ (reference sequence). V was pared by 8 bases and J by 6 bases, with 16 bases between. CDR3 region: CASETTFLAEAFF. The DNA of the CDR3 is TGTGCCAGCGAGACTACGTTTTTGGCTGAAGCTTTCTTT.

The V gene is TRBV12-3 or TRBV12-4, the J gene TRBJ1-4, with 9 bases fitting TRBD1. The V gene end was trimmed by 11 bases and the J gene end by 6 bases; junction bases not matched to a gene: 7. CDR3 size: 13 residues. The CDR3 nucleotides read TGTGCCTCCCTGACAGGGGGGGATGAAAAACTGTTTTTT. As protein: CASLTGGDEKLFF.

This clone has a single count. Here the CDR3 reads CASSVGGGGTEAFF. The CDR3 DNA sequence: TGTGCCAGCAGCGTCGGCGGGGGTGGTACTGAAGCTTTCTTT. The chain has TRBV9 and TRBJ1-1, with D perhaps matching TRBD1 (5 bases). The CDR3 is 14 residues long. Germline-derived CDR1 and CDR2 are SGDLS and YYNGEE. V lost 2 bases and J 5 bases, leaving 13 bases between the germline ends.

This clone occurred once. The genes are TRBV19 and TRBJ2-3; 8 bases are a match to TRBD1. The V gene's germline CDR1 is LNHDA and CDR2 SQIVND (reference sequence). The V and J ends lost 5 bases and 5 bases, in that order; junction bases with no gene match: 9. There are 15 residues in the CDR3. The DNA for the CDR3 is TGTGCCAGTAGTCTGGAGGACAGGGTCGGAGATACGCAGTATTTT. This codes for CASSLEDRVGDTQYF. Looking up the rest from reference TRBV19 and TRBJ2-3 gives the full variable domain: DGGITQSPKYLFRKEGQNVTLSCEQNLNHDAMYWYRQDPGQGLRLIYYSQIVNDFQKGDIAEGYSVSREKKESFPLTVTSAQKNPTAFYLCASSLEDRVGDTQYFGPGTRLTVL.

The CDR3 nucleotides are TGTGCCAGCAGCGAGACAGGGGGCAATCAGCCCCAGCATTTT. Residues: CASSETGGNQPQHF. The chain has TRBV28 and TRBJ1-5, with TRBD1 matching 8 bases. Unmatched junction bases numbered 3, after V lost 6 bases and J lost 2 bases. CDR3 length equals 14 residues. Germline lookup yields CDR1 MDHEN and CDR2 SYDVKM.

This chain uses TRBV6-5 with TRBJ1-3, with 7 bases lining up with TRBD1. Germline loops: CDR1 MNHEY, CDR2 SVGAGI. V lost 2 bases to trimming and J lost 4 bases; unmatched junction nucleotides: 5. CDR3 length: 15 amino acids. The CDR3 DNA is TGTGCCAGCAGTTACGAGGGGGCGGAAGGAAACACCATATATTTT. Protein: CASSYEGAEGNTIYF.

The rearrangement uses TRBV5-1 and TRBJ1-1; tentative D call: TRBD1 (5 bases). CDR1 SGHRS and CDR2 YFSETQ come from the germline V gene. The CDR3 contains 14 residues. The V and J ends lost 4 bases and 1 base respectively, with 11 bases between them. CDR3 region: CASSTITGNTEAFF. The CDR3 DNA sequence: TGCGCCAGCAGCACGATAACAGGGAACACTGAAGCTTTCTTT.

This chain links TRBV19 with TRBJ1-4; D is ambiguous. CDR1 is LNHDA, CDR2 SQIVND, per germline (reference sequence). V was clipped by 5 bases and J by 8 bases, with 21 bases between them. The CDR3 runs 16 residues. The CDR3 sequence: CASSPPRGQFREKLFF. CDR3 in DNA: TGTGCCAGTAGTCCACCCCGTGGGCAGTTTAGAGAAAAACTGTTTTTT. Full variable domain (rest looked up from reference TRBV19 and TRBJ1-4): DGGITQSPKYLFRKEGQNVTLSCEQNLNHDAMYWYRQDPGQGLRLIYYSQIVNDFQKGDIAEGYSVSREKKESFPLTVTSAQKNPTAFYLCASSPPRGQFREKLFFGSGTQLSVL.

This clone was found a few times. Other DNA variants within this sample encode the same CDR3. J is TRBJ1-2 and V is TRBV28, with D possibly TRBD1 on 5 matching bases. V lost 5 bases and J lost 2, with 9 bases in between. The CDR3 runs 13 residues. CDR1 is MDHEN, CDR2 SYDVKM, per germline. DNA of the CDR3: TGTGCCAGCAGTCTGGGGGGGAACTATGGCTACACCTTC. Residues: CASSLGGNYGYTF.

This clone was found a few times. J is TRBJ2-7 and V is TRBV4-1, with 15 bases fitting TRBD2. Per the germline V gene, CDR1 is MGHRA and CDR2 is YSYEKL. V shed 4 bases, J shed 5 bases, and the junction held 3 bases outside the gene matches. There are 15 residues in the CDR3. CDR3 DNA sequence: TGCGCCAGCAGCCGCGGACTAGCGGGGGGGGACGAGCAGTACTTC. Protein sequence: CASSRGLAGGDEQYF.